The clone carrying this T cell receptor beta chain was detected many times. The antigen remains undetermined. The J segment lost 3 bases and the V segment lost 5 bases, leaving 10 bases of the junction unmatched. The germline CDR1 and CDR2 sequences are SGHNT and YENEEA. This CDR3 is 16 amino acids long. Sample-barcoded 5' priming and a J-beta primer mix drove a second PCR of 7 to 11 cycles. TCRdb processed the 5' RACE reads anew with MiXCR; each CDR3 protein has one entry. The sample lists around 1,000,000 distinct CDR3 sequences, under 40% occurring once. The sample originates from a study of blood T cells in healthy people across ages. Study-wide points: Strongly correlated with naive T cell percentage was TCR beta diversity.

This chain connects TRBV11-3 to TRBJ2-1; TRBD1 matches at 7 bases. The sequence was obtained from a man between 18 and 35 years old in good health. Sample: blood. The DNA of the CDR3 is TGTGCCAGCAGCCCAACTACAGGGGCCTACTACAATGAGCAGTTCTTC. Its translation: CASSPTTGAYYNEQFF.